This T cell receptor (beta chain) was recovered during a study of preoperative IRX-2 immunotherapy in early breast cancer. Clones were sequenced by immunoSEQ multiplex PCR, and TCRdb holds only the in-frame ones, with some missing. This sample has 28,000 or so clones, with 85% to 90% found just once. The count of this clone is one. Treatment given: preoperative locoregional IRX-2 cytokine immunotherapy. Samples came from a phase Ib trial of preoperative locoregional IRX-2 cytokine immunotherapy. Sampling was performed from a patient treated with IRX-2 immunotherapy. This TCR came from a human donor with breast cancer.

The CDR3 DNA is TGTGCCAGCAGTGAATACGGGACCACCTACGAGCAGTACTTC. Its protein product is CASSEYGTTYEQYF. The chain recombines TRBV2 with TRBJ2-7, with D possibly called TRBD1 or TRBD2 (5 bases each). The CDR3 loop spans 14 amino acids. V was shortened by 2 bases and J by 2 bases, with 10 bases between the two germline ends. Germline CDR1 and CDR2: SNHLY and FYNNEI.